The subject of this entry is one TCR beta chain. Its antigen specificity is not known. No qualities accompany the bases; no much larger clone lies one base away. The data derive from a study of T-cell memory formation after mild COVID-19 (dated by TCRdb to about 2021). For the wider study: TCR sequence clusters from the two donors were largely donor specific. Two young, previously healthy adult volunteers, one female and one male, were included in the cohort. In a couple of donors, T-cell clones that expanded and contracted after mild COVID-19 were followed by sequencing TCRalpha and TCRbeta repertoires longitudinally. Overall study results and their limits: Contracting CD4+ clones appeared mostly in the CM and EM memory subsets, whereas CD8+ clones were enriched in EMRA. The detection of some responding clones in pre-infection memory suggests that pre-existing cross-reactive memory T cells joined the SARS-CoV-2 response. Only a couple of mild cases were covered in the study, and larger cohorts including severe cases with pre-infection samples were considered necessary. SARS-CoV-2 specificity was not confirmed for the second-wave clones peaking on day 37. Clones contracting from day 15 to 85 had balanced CD4/CD8 phenotypes, while a second wave expanding from day 15 to 37 was biased towards CD4+.

Ficoll-Paque density gradient centrifugation was the method used to isolate PBMCs. Trimming takes 4 bases from V and 4 bases from J, and the germline ends sit 10 bases apart. CDR3 length: 13 amino acids, cysteine to phenylalanine. Of the read, only the CDR3 DNA is kept; its 39 bases are in frame from base 1. The germline V gene encodes CDR1 LNHNV and CDR2 YYDKDF (reference sequence). These reads were obtained on an Illumina NovaSeq 6000. TCRalpha and TCRbeta cDNA libraries were constructed by 5'RACE with constant-segment primers, with sample barcodes and unique molecular identifiers being introduced. RNA was extracted from every sample with Trizol reagent. The libraries were amplified in two PCR steps, and the second step added a second sample barcode and Illumina TruSeq adapters. Sequencing of libraries was performed on an Illumina NovaSeq with 2 x 150 bp paired-end reads. Turning to the authors' computational methods: The reads were demultiplexed and collapsed into UMI-guided consensus sequences using migec v1.2.7. With mixcr v2.1.11, UMI consensuses were aligned to TRA and TRB V and J templates and assembled into clonotypes. Clonotypes were classified as expanded or contracted when called significant by both edgeR and NoisET, with noise models trained on biological replicates. For edgeR calls, the thresholds were a false discovery rate-adjusted p below 0.01 and a log2 fold-change of 1. As an exploratory analysis of dynamics, max-normalized trajectories of the 1000 most abundant clonotypes were examined with PCA combined with hierarchical clustering. Separately sequenced CD4+ and CD8+ repertoires were used to assign the CD4 or CD8 phenotype of responding clones. TCRdb trimmed public reads at Q25 via fastp, called clones via MiXCR and kept in-frame beta chains. Rows merge per CDR3 protein into single entries with the most common DNA and genes. These V and J calls are TCRdb output, not the study's own analysis. In this sample the table shows approximately 150,000 distinct CDR3 sequences, roughly 15% of which occur a single time. The ten largest clones capture 13% to 15% of the sample.

The sample comprised PBMCs or a T cell subset sorted from them (not recorded which). The source of this sequence is an adult woman who had mild COVID-19 (a few samples of this study predate the infection). The sample titles of this study are shuffled in the database, so cell type and time point are left out; the donor was told from shared clones. The rearrangement combines TRBV15 with TRBJ2-5; there is no confident call for the D gene. CDR3 protein: CATSIRQTETQYF. The DNA sequence is TGTGCCACCAGCATACGGCAGACAGAGACCCAGTACTTC.